The entry below describes one T cell receptor beta chain. Its antigen is currently unknown. Assay used: immunoSEQ multiplex PCR; TCRdb lists only in-frame clones, some missing. The sample has 650,000 to 800,000 clones, roughly 94% seen once. Terminally differentiated effector memory CD45RA+ cells were left out of the naive CD8 fraction, which was CD45RO-negative and positively selected for CCR7. These data originate in a study of shared clonotypes between healthy human individuals. General study points: Around 5% of naive CD4 clonotypes were common to a few donors. Sampling was confined to blood; repertoires within tissues likely differ.

Trimming took off 2 bases at V and 0 bases at J, with 10 bases between the two ends. CDR3 length: 15 amino acids. Germline V lookup: CDR1 SGHDT, CDR2 YYEEEE. The TCR originated in a man aged 30-40 years in good health. This chain links TRBV5-6 with TRBJ2-3; D tentatively reads TRBD1 or TRBD2 (6 bases each). The sequenced sample consisted of naive CD8+ T cells sorted from blood. CDR3 protein: CASSFGGLSTDTQYF. The DNA of the CDR3 is TGTGCCAGCAGCTTTGGGGGGCTAAGCACAGATACGCAGTATTTT.